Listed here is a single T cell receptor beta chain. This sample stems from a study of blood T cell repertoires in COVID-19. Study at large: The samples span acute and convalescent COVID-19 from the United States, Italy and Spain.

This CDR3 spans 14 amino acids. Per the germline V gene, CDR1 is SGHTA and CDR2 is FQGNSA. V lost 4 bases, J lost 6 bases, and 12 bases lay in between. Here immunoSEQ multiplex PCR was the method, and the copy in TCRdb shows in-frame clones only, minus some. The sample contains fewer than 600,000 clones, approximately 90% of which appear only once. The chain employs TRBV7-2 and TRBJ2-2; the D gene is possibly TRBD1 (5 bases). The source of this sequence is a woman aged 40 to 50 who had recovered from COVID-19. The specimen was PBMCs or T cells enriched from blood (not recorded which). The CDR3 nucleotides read TGTGCCAGCAGCTCTTCACAGGATTCCGGGGAGCTGTTTTTT. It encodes CASSSSQDSGELFF.